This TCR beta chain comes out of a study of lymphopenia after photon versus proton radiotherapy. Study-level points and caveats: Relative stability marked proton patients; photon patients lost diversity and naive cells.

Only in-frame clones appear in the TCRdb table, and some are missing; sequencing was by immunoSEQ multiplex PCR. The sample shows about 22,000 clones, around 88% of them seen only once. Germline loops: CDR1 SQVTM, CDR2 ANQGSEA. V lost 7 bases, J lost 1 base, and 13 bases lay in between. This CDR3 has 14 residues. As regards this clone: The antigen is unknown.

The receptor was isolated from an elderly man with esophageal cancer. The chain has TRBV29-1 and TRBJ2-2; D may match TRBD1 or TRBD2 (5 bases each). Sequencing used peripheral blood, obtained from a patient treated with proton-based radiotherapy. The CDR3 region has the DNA TGCAGCGCTGCCGGGACCGGGAACACCGGGGAGCTGTTTTTT. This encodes CSAAGTGNTGELFF.